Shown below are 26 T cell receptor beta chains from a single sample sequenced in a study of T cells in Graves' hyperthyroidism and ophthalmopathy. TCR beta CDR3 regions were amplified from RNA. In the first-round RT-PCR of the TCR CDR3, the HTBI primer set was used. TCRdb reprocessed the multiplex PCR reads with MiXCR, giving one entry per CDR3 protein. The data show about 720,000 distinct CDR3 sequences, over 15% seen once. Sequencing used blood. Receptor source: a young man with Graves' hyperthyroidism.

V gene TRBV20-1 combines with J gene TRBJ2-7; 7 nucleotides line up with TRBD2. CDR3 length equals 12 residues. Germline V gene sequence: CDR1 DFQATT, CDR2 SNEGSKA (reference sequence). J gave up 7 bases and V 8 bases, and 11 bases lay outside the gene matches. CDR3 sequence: CSSGTGGGEQYF. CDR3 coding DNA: TGCAGTTCCGGGACGGGAGGAGGGGAGCAGTACTTC.

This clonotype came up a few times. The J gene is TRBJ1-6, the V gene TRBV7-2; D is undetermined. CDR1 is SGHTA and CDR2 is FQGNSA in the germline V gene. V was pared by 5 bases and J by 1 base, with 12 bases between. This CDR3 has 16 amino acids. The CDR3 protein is CASSRRGPSYNSPLHF. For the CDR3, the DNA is TGTGCCAGCAGCCGACGAGGGCCTTCCTATAATTCACCCCTCCACTTT.

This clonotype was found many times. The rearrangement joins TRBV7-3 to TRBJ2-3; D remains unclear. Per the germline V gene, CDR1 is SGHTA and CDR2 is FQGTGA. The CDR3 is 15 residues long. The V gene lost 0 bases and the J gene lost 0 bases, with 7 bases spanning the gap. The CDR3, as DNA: TGTGCCAGCAGCTTAACAGGGATTAGCACAGATACGCAGTATTTT. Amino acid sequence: CASSLTGISTDTQYF.

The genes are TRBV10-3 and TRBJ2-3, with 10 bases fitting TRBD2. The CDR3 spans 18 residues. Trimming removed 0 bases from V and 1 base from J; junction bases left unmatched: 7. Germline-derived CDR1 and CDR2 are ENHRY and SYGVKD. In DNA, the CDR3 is TGTGCCATCAGTGAGTCGGGATGGACTAGCGGACGCACAGATACGCAGTATTTT. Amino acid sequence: CAISESGWTSGRTDTQYF.

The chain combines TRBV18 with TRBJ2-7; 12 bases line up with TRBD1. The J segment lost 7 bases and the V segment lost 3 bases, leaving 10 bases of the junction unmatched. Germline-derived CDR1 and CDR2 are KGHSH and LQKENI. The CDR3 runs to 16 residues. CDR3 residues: CASSPRPGTGGREQYF. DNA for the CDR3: TGTGCCAGCTCACCTCGGCCGGGGACAGGGGGCAGGGAGCAGTACTTC.

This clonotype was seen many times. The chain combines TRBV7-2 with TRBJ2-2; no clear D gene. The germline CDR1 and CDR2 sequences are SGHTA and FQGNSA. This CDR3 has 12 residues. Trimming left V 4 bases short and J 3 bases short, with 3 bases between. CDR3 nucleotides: TGTGCCAGCAGCTCCCACACCGGGGAGCTGTTTTTT. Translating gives CASSSHTGELFF.

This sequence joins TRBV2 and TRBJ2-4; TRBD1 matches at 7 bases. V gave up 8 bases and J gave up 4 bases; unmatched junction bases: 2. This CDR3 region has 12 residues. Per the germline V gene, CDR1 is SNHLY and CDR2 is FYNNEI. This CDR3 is CASRDRKNIQYF. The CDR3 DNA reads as TGTGCCAGCCGGGACAGAAAAAACATTCAGTACTTC.

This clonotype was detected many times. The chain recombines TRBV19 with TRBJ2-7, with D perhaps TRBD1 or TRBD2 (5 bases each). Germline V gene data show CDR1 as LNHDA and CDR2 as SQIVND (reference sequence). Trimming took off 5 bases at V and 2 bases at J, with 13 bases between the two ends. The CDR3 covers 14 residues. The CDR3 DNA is TGTGCCAGTAGTGTTGGGGGAGCGACCTACGAGCAGTACTTC. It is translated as CASSVGGATYEQYF.

This CDR3 is CASSWRGILSTDTQYF. As DNA, the CDR3 is TGTGCCAGCAGCTGGAGGGGGATACTCAGCACAGATACGCAGTATTTT. The J gene is TRBJ2-3, the V gene TRBV11-2; possibly TRBD1 or TRBD2 for D (6 bases each). V was trimmed by 4 bases and J by 0 bases, leaving 14 bases between them. The CDR3 runs 16 residues. Germline V CDR1 and CDR2: SGHAT, FQNNGV.

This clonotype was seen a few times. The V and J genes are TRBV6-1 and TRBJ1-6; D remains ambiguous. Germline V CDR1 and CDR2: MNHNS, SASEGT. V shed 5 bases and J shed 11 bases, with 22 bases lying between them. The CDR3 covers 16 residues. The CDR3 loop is CASSFWRADRTPPLHF. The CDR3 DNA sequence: TGTGCCAGCAGTTTTTGGAGAGCGGACCGCACGCCACCCCTCCACTTT.

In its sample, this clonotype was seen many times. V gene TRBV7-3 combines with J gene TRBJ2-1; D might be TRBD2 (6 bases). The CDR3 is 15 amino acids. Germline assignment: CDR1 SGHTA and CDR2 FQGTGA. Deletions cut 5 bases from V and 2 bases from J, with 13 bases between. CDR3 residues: CASSATRGTYNEQFF. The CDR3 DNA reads TGTGCCAGCAGCGCCACCCGGGGGACCTACAATGAGCAGTTCTTC. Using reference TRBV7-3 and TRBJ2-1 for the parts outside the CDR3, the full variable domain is GAGVSQTPSNKVTEKGKYVELRCDPISGHTALYWYRQSLGQGPEFLIYFQGTGAADDSGLPNDRFFAVRPEGSVSTLKIQRTERGDSAVYLCASSATRGTYNEQFFGPGTRLTVL.

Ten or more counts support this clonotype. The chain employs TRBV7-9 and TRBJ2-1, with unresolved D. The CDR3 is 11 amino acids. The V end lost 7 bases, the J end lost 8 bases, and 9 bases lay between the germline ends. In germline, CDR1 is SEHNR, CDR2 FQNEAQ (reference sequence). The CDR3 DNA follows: TGTGCCAGCACCACGGTGGATGAGCAGTTCTTC. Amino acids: CASTTVDEQFF.

This CDR3 reads CAWTKGWTSGASYEQYF. The CDR3 DNA follows: TGTGCCTGGACTAAAGGATGGACTAGCGGGGCCTCCTACGAGCAGTACTTC. J is TRBJ2-7 and V is TRBV30; 12 bases map to TRBD2. In germline, CDR1 is GTSNPN, CDR2 SVGIG (reference sequence). The V and J ends lost 4 bases and 0 bases, in that order; junction bases with no gene match: 10. There are 17 residues in the CDR3. The entire variable domain, with the rest obtained from reference TRBV30 and TRBJ2-7, is as follows: SQTIHQWPATLVQPVGSPLSLECTVEGTSNPNLYWYRQAAGRGLQLLFYSVGIGQISSEVPQNLSASRPQDRQFILSSKKLLLSDSGFYLCAWTKGWTSGASYEQYFGPGTRLTVT.

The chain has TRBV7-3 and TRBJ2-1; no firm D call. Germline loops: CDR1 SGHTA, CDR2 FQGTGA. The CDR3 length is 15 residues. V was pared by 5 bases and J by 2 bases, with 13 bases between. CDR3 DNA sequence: TGTGCCAGCAGCCAACCCGGAAGAACCTACAATGAGCAGTTCTTC. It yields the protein CASSQPGRTYNEQFF.

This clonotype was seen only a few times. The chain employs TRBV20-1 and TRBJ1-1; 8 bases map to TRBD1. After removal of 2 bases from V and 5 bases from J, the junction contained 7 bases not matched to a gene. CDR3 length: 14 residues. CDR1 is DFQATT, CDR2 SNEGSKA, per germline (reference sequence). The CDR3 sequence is CSARRGTGLTEAFF. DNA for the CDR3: TGCAGTGCTAGAAGGGGGACAGGACTAACTGAAGCTTTCTTT.

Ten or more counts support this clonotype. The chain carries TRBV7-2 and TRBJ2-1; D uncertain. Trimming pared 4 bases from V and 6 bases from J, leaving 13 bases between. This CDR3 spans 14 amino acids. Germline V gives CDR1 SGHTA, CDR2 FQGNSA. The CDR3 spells CASSSRLGSNEQFF. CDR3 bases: TGTGCCAGCAGCTCTCGTCTAGGCAGCAATGAGCAGTTCTTC.

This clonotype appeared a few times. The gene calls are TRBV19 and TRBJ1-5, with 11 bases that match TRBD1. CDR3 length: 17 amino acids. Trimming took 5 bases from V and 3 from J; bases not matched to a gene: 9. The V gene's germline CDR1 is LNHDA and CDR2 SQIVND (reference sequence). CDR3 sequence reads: CASSSTRDRGDNQPQHF. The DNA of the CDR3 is TGTGCCAGTAGTTCAACCCGGGACAGGGGGGACAATCAGCCCCAGCATTTT.

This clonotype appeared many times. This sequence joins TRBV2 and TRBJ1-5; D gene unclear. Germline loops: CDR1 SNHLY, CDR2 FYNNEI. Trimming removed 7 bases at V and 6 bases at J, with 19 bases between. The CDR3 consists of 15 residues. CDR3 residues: CASTEREEGTQPQHF. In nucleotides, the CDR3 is TGTGCCAGCACCGAAAGGGAGGAGGGTACTCAGCCCCAGCATTTT.

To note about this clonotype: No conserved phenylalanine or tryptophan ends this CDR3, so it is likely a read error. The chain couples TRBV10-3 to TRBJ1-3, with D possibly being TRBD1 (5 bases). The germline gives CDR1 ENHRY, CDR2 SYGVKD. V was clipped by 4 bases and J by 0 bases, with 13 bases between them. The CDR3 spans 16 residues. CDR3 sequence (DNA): TGTGCCATCAGTGCAACAGGAACTCGCTCTGGAAACACCATATATCTT. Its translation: CAISATGTRSGNTIYL.

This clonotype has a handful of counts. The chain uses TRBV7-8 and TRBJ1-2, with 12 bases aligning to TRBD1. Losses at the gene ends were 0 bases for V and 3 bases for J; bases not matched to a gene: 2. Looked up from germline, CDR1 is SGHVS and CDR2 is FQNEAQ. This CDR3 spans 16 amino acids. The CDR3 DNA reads TGTGCCAGCAGCTTAGCTGGGACAGGGGGCGACTATGGCTACACCTTC. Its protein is CASSLAGTGGDYGYTF.

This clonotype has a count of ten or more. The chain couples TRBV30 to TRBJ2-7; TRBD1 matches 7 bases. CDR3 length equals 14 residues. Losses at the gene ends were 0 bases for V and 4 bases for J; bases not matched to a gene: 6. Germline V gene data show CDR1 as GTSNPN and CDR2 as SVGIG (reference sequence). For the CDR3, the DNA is TGTGCCTGGAGTGTAGGGGGCGTCGGGTACGAGCAGTACTTC. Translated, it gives CAWSVGGVGYEQYF.

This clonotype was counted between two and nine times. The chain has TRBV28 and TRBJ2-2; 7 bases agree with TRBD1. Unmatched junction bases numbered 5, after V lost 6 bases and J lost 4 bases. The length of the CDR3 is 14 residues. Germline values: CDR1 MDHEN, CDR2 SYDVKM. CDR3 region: CASSETGSTGELFF. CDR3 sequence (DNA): TGTGCCAGCAGCGAGACAGGGAGCACCGGGGAGCTGTTTTTT.

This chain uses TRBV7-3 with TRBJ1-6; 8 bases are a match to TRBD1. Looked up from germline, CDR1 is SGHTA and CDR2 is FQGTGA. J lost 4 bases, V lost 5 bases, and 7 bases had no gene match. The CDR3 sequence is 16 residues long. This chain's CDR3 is CASSRFDRGYNSPLHF. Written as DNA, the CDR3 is TGTGCCAGCAGCCGCTTTGACAGGGGTTATAATTCACCCCTCCACTTT.

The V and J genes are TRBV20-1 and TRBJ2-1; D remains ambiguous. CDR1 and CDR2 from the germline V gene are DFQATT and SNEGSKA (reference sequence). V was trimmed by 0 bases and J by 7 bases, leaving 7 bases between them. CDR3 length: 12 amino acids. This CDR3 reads CSAREIRNEQFF. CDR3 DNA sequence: TGCAGTGCTAGAGAGATACGAAATGAGCAGTTCTTC.

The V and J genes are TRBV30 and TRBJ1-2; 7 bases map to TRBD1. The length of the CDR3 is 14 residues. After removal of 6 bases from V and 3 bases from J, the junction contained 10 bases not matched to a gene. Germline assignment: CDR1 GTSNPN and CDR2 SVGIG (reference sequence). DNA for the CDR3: TGTGCCTGCACCCGACAGGGCCGGGACTATGGCTACACCTTC. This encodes CACTRQGRDYGYTF.

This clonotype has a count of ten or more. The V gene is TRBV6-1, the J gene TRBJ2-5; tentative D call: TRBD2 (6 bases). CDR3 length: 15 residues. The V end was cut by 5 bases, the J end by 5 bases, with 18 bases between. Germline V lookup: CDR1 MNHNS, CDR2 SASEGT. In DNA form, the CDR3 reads TGTGCCAGCAGTTCCCACGTACGGGGGTGGGAGACCCAGTACTTC. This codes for CASSSHVRGWETQYF.